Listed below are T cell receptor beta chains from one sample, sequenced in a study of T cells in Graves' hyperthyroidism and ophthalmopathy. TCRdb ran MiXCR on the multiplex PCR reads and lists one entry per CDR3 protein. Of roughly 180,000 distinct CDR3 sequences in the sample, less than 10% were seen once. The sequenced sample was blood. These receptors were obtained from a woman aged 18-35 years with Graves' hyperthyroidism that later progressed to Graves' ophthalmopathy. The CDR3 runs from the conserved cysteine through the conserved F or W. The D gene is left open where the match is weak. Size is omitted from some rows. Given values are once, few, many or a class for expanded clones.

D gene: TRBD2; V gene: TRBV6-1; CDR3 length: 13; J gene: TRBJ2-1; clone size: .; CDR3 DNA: TGTGCCAGCAGTGAAGCGCGGAGACTAGCGGTGTTCTTC; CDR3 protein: CASSEARRLAVFF
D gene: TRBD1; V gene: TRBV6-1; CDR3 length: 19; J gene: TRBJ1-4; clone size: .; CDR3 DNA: TGTGCCAGCAGGTTAAAGGCCGGGACAGGGGTTGTTGCTAATGAAAAACTGTTTTTT; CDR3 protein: CASRLKAGTGVVANEKLFF
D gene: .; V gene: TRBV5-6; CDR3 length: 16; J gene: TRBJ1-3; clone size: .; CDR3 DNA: TGTGCCATCAGCTCCGGGACGGGGTACTCTGGAAACACCATATATTTT; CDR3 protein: CAISSGTGYSGNTIYF
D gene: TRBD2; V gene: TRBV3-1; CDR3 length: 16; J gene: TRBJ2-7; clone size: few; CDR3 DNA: TGTGCCAGCAGCCTCTCCCCGGCAGCGGGAGTGTACGAGCAGTACTTC; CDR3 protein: CASSLSPAAGVYEQYF
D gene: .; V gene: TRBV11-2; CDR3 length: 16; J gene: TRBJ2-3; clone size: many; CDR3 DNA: TGTGCCAGCAGCTTATCCGGCGGGACGAGCACAGATACGCAGTATTTT; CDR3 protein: CASSLSGGTSTDTQYF
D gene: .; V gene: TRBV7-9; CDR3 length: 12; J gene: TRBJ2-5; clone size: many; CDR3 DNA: TGTGCCAGCAGCTTACTGGGGGAGACCCAGTACTTC; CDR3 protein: CASSLLGETQYF
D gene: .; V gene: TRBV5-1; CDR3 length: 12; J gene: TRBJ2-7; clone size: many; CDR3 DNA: TGCGCCAGCAGCTTAACCGCCTACGAGCAGTACTTC; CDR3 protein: CASSLTAYEQYF
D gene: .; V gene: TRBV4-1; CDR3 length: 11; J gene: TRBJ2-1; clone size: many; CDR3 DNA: TGCGCCAGCAGCCAAGGACCTGAGCAGTTCTTC; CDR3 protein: CASSQGPEQFF
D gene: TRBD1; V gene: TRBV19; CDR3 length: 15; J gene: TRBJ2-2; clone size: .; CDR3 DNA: TGTGCCAGTAGTACGGGACAGGGGTACACCGGGGAGCTGTTTTTT; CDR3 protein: CASSTGQGYTGELFF
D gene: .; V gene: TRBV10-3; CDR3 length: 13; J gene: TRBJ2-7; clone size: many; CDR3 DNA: TGTGCCATCAGTGACCGAGTGTCCTACGAGCAGTACTTC; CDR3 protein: CAISDRVSYEQYF
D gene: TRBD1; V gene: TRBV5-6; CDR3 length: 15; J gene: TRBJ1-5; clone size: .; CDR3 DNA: TGTGCCAGCAGTATGGGACAGGGCGGCAATCAGCCCCAGCATTTT; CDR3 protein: CASSMGQGGNQPQHF
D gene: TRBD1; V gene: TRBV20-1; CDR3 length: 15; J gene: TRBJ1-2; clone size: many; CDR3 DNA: TGCAGTGCTAGAGACCCTGGACAGGATAACTATGGCTACACCTTC; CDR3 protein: CSARDPGQDNYGYTF
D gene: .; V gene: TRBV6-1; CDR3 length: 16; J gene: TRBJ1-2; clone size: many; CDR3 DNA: TGTGCCAGCAGTACGACACCGACAGGAGGAAACTATGGCTACACCTTC; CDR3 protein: CASSTTPTGGNYGYTF
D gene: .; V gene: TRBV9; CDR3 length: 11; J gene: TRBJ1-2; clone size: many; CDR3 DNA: TGTGCCAGCAGCGTAGGAGCGGTCTACACCTTC; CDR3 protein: CASSVGAVYTF
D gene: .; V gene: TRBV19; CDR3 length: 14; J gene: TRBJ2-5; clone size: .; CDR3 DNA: TGTGCCAGTAGTATTTCAGGGGTGGAAGAGACCCAGTACTTC; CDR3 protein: CASSISGVEETQYF
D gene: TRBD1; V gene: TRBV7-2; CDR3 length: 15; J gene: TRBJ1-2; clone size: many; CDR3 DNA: TGTGCCAGCAGCCTGTCGACAGGGGGCGTGCGTGGCTACACCTTC; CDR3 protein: CASSLSTGGVRGYTF
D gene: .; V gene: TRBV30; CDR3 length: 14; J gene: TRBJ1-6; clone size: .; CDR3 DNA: TGTGCCTGGAGTCCTGGTCGACTTGATTCACCCCTCCACTTT; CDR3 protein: CAWSPGRLDSPLHF
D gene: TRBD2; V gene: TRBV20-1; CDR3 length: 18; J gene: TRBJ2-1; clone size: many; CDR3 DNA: TGCAGTGCCCTGGGACTAGCGGGGGGCTTGAGCTCCTACAATGAGCAGTTCTTC; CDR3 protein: CSALGLAGGLSSYNEQFF
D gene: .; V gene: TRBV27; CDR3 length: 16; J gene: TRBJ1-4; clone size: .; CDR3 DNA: TGTGTCAGCAGTAAATCTGGGGCAGTTGGAAATGAAAAACTGTTTTTT; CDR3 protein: CVSSKSGAVGNEKLFF
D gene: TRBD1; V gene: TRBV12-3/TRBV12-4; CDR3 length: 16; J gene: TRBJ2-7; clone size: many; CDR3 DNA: TGTGCCAGCAGTTTGGGGACAGCGCCTAGCTCCTACGAGCAGTACTTC; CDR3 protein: CASSLGTAPSSYEQYF
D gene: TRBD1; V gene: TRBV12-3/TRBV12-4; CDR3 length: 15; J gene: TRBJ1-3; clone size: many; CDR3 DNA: TGTGCCAGCAGGTTCGACAGGGCAACTGGAAACACCATATATTTT; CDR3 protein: CASRFDRATGNTIYF
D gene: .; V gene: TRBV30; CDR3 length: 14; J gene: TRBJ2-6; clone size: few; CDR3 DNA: TGTGCCTGGGTTAGGAGCTCTGGGGCCAACGTCCTGACTTTC; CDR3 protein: CAWVRSSGANVLTF
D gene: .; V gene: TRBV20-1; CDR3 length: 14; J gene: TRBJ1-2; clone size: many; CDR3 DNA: TGCAGTGCTAAGGACGGAGGACCTAACTATGGCTACACCTTC; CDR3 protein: CSAKDGGPNYGYTF
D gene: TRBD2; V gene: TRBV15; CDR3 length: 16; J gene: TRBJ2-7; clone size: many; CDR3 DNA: TGTGCCACCAGCAGAGATGGCCTAGCGGGACTCGACGAGCAGTACTTC; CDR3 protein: CATSRDGLAGLDEQYF
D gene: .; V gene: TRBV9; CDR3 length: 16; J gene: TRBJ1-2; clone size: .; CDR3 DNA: TGTGCCAGCAGCGTAGGGGGGACGGTTTTTTCCTATGGCTACACCTTC; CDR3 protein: CASSVGGTVFSYGYTF
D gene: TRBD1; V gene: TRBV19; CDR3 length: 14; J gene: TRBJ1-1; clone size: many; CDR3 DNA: TGTGCCAGTAGGGAAGGGGGCTTTAGCACTGAAGCTTTCTTT; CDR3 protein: CASREGGFSTEAFF
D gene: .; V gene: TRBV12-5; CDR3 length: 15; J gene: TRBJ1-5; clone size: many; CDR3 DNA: TGTGCTAGTGCCATCGCAGGGTGGGGGAATCAGCCCCAGCATTTT; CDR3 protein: CASAIAGWGNQPQHF
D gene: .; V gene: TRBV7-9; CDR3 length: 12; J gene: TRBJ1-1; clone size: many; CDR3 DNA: TGTGCCAGCAGCTTGATCCAGACTGAAGCTTTCTTT; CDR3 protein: CASSLIQTEAFF
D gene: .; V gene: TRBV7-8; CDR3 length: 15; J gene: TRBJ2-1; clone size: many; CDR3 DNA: TGTGCCAGCAGCTTAGCGGGGGGGCTAAGGAATGAGCAGTTCTTC; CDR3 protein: CASSLAGGLRNEQFF
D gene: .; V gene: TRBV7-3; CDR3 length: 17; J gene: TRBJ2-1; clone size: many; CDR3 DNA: TGTGCCAGCAGCTTATTCCCGGACCTGTCGTCCTACAATGAGCAGTTCTTC; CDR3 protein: CASSLFPDLSSYNEQFF
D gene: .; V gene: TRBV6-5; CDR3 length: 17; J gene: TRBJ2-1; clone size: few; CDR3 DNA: TGTGCCAGCAGTTCGATCCAGGGGGGAAACGCCTACAATGAGCAGTTCTTC; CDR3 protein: CASSSIQGGNAYNEQFF
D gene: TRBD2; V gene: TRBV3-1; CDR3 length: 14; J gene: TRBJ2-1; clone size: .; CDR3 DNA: TGTGCCAGCAACGCCGCGGGGGGGGGGAGTGAGCAGTTCTTC; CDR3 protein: CASNAAGGGSEQFF
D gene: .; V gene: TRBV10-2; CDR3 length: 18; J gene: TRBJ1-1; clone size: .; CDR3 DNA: TGCGCCAGCAGTGAGCTGCAGGGTCTTGGTAGGTTGAACACTGAAGCTTTCTTT; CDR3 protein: CASSELQGLGRLNTEAFF
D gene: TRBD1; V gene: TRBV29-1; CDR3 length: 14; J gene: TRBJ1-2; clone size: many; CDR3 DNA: TGCAGCGTTAGCACGGTGGGAGGGACAGATGGTGACACCTTC; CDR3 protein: CSVSTVGGTDGDTF
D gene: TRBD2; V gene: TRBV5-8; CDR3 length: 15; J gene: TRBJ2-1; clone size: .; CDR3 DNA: TGTGCCAGCAGCTGGCGGGGGAGCTCCTACAATGAGCAGTTCTTC; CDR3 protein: CASSWRGSSYNEQFF
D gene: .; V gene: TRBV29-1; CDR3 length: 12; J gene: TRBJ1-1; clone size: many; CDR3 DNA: TGCAGCGTTGTGGAGCAGAACACTGAAGCTTTCTTT; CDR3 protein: CSVVEQNTEAFF
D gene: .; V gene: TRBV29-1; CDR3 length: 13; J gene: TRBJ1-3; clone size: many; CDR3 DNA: TGCAGCGTGGGACTGAGCTCTGGAAACACCATATATTTT; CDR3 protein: CSVGLSSGNTIYF
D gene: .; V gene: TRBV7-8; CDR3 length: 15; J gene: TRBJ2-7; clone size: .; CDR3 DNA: TGTGCCAGCAGCTTAAGGTCTAGCCGCGACTACGAGCAGTACTTC; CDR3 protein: CASSLRSSRDYEQYF
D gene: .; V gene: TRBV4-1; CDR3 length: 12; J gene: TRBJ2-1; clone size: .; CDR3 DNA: TGCGCCAGCAGCCAAGAAGGAAATGAGCAGTTCTTC; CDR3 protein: CASSQEGNEQFF
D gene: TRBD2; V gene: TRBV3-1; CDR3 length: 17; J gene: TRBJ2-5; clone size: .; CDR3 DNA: TGTGCCAGCAGCCCCGAACTACTAGCGGGGGGCCGGGAGACCCAGTACTTC; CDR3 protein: CASSPELLAGGRETQYF
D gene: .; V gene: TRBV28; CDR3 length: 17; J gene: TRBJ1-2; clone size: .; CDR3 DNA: TGTGCCAGCAGTTTATCGTTCGCGGGGGGGATTGGTTATGGCTACACCTTC; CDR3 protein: CASSLSFAGGIGYGYTF
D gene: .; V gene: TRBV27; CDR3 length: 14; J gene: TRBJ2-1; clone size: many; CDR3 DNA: TGTGCCAGCAGTGTGACCCTGGGGTACAATGAGCAGTTCTTC; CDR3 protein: CASSVTLGYNEQFF
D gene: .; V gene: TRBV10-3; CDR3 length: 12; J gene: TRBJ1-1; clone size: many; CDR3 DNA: TGTGCCATCAGTGAGGGGAACACTGAAGCTTTCTTT; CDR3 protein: CAISEGNTEAFF
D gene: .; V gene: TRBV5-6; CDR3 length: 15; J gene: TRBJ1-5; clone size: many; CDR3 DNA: TGTGCCAGCAGCTTGGCACAGCATCCTCGGCAGCCCCAGCATTTT; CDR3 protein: CASSLAQHPRQPQHF
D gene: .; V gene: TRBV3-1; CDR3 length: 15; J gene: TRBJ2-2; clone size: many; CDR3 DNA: TGTGCCAGCAGCGCCTGGGACTGGAACACCGGGGAGCTGTTTTTT; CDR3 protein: CASSAWDWNTGELFF
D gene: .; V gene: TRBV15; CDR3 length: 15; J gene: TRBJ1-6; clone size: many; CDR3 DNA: TGTGCCACCAGCAGAGAGGGTAGGAACAATTCACCCCTCCACTTT; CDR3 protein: CATSREGRNNSPLHF
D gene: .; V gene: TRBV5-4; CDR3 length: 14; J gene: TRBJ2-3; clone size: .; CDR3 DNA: TGTGCCAGCAGCTTGATTCTGGTTTCCGATACGCAGTATTTT; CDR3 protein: CASSLILVSDTQYF
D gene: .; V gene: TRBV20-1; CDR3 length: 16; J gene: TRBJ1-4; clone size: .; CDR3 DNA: TGCAGTGCTATATCCCTAGGGGGGGAGATAAATGAAAAACTGTTTTTT; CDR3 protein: CSAISLGGEINEKLFF
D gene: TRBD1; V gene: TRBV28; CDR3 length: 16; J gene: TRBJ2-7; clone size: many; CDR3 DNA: TGTGCCAGCAGACCCGAGACAGGGTTAAGCACCTACGAGCAGTACTTC; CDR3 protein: CASRPETGLSTYEQYF
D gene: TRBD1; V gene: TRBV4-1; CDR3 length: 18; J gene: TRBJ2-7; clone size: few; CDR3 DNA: TGCGCCAGCAGCCAGGGGACAGGGGGGTATCTTGGCTCCTACGAGCAGTACTTC; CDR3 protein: CASSQGTGGYLGSYEQYF
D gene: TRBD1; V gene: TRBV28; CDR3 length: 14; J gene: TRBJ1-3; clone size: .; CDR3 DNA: TGTGCCAGCAGTCCTCCGGGACAGGGCAACACCATATATTTT; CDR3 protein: CASSPPGQGNTIYF
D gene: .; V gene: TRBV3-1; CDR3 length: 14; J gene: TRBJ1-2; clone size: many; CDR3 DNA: TGTGCCAGCAGCCACCGGAAAGTCGTAGGGGGCTACACCTTC; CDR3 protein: CASSHRKVVGGYTF
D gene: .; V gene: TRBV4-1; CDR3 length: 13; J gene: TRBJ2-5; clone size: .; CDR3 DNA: TGCGCCAGCAGCCATCCGGGGGATCGTGCCCAGTACTTC; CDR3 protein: CASSHPGDRAQYF
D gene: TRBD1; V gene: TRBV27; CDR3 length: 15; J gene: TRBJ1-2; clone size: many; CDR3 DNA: TGTGCCAGCAGTTTATCGATCCAGGGGGAATCTGGCTACACCTTC; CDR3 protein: CASSLSIQGESGYTF
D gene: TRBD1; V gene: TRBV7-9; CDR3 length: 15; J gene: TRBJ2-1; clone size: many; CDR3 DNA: TGTGCCAGCAGCTTGACCGGGACAGGGTACAATGAGCAGTTCTTC; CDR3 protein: CASSLTGTGYNEQFF